These 15 T cell receptor beta chains originate from one sample sequenced in a study of T cells in Graves' hyperthyroidism and ophthalmopathy. TCR beta CDR3 region amplification was performed from RNA transcripts. When the TCR CDR3 underwent first-round RT-PCR, the HTBI primer set was used. TCRdb itself ran the multiplex PCR reads through MiXCR, one entry per CDR3 protein. The repertoire consists of hundreds of thousands of distinct CDR3 sequences, with roughly 13% occurring once and the leading ten covering less than 6%. The sample was blood. These receptors were collected from a woman in her thirties with Graves' hyperthyroidism that later progressed to Graves' ophthalmopathy.

This clonotype was seen ten or more times. V is TRBV20-1 and J is TRBJ1-1; D might be TRBD1 (6 bases). The CDR3 length is 13 residues. The V end lost 6 bases, the J end lost 5 bases, and 16 bases lay between the germline ends. In germline, CDR1 is DFQATT, CDR2 SNEGSKA (reference sequence). The CDR3 region has the DNA TGCAGTGCAAGTCCGGGGGCTGGGACTGAAGCTTTCTTT. Its protein product is CSASPGAGTEAFF.

The sample holds many counts of this clonotype. The chain employs TRBV11-3 and TRBJ2-1; 8 bases fit TRBD1. The CDR3 sequence is 15 residues long. CDR1 SGHNT and CDR2 YENEEA come from the germline V gene. V trimming: 6 bases; J trimming: 0 bases; junction bases outside the gene matches: 4. CDR3 bases: TGTGCCAGCAGGACAGGGGTTAGCTCCTACAATGAGCAGTTCTTC. Protein sequence: CASRTGVSSYNEQFF.

CDR3 nucleotide sequence: TGCGCCAGCAGCCAAGCGGTTCGAGCGGACAATGAGCAGTTCTTC. Residues: CASSQAVRADNEQFF. V and J are TRBV4-1 and TRBJ2-1, with D perhaps matching TRBD2 (5 bases). There are 15 residues in the CDR3. V lost 1 base and J lost 5, with 12 bases in between. CDR1 and CDR2 (germline): MGHRA, YSYEKL.

This clonotype was detected ten times or more. The chain recombines TRBV5-1 with TRBJ2-2; the match to TRBD1 covers 7 bases. V gave up 0 bases and J gave up 3 bases; unmatched junction bases: 5. CDR1 SGHRS and CDR2 YFSETQ come from the germline V gene. This CDR3 spans 16 amino acids. DNA of the CDR3: TGCGCCAGCAGCTTGGAAGGGGGCCGTGACACCGGGGAGCTGTTTTTT. The encoded protein is CASSLEGGRDTGELFF.

This clonotype has at least ten counts. The V call is TRBV12-3 or TRBV12-4, the J call TRBJ1-1; D not certain. The CDR3 contains 14 residues. Trimming pared 7 bases from V and 2 bases from J, leaving 14 bases between. CDR3 DNA sequence: TGTGCCAGCACCTACCTACCAGAAAACACTGAAGCTTTCTTT. Its translation: CASTYLPENTEAFF.

This chain connects TRBV11-3 to TRBJ1-1, with D unresolved. V lost 3 bases to trimming and J lost 0 bases, with 17 bases between them. CDR1 and CDR2 (germline): SGHNT, YENEEA. The length of the CDR3 is 17 residues. CDR3 in amino acids: CASSFNGRGTMNTEAFF. The CDR3 nucleotides read TGTGCCAGCAGCTTTAATGGACGGGGTACCATGAACACTGAAGCTTTCTTT.

At least ten counts were recorded for this clonotype. The chain employs TRBV20-1 and TRBJ2-7; TRBD2 matches at 10 bases. From germline, CDR1 is DFQATT and CDR2 SNEGSKA (reference sequence). With 2 bases clipped from V and 1 base from J, the junction kept 11 bases outside the gene matches. This CDR3 has 17 amino acids. The CDR3 sequence: CSARIKRGGYRSYEQYF. The CDR3 DNA reads TGCAGTGCTAGAATCAAGCGGGGGGGCTACCGATCCTACGAGCAGTACTTC.

The gene calls are TRBV5-1 and TRBJ2-5; 13 bases agree with TRBD2. The germline V gene has CDR1 SGHRS and CDR2 YFSETQ. The CDR3 is 14 residues long. J was trimmed by 9 bases and V by 4 bases; bases with no gene match: 6. CDR3 DNA: TGCGCCAGCAGCGACGGACTAGCGGGAGTGGCCCAGTACTTC. It yields the protein CASSDGLAGVAQYF. Full variable domain (missing parts from reference TRBV5-1 and TRBJ2-5): KAGVTQTPRYLIKTRGQQVTLSCSPISGHRSVSWYQQTPGQGLQFLFEYFSETQRNKGNFPGRFSGRQFSNSRSEMNVSTLELGDSALYLCASSDGLAGVAQYFGPGTRLLVL.

This chain uses TRBV20-1 with TRBJ2-1; 10 bases are shared with TRBD2. Germline-derived CDR1 and CDR2 are DFQATT and SNEGSKA (reference sequence). The CDR3 totals 13 residues. The CDR3, as DNA: TGCAGCGAAAAGCGGGAGGGGTCGGGGGAGCAGTTCTTC. This codes for CSEKREGSGEQFF.

The J gene is TRBJ1-1, the V gene TRBV28; TRBD1 is a possible D gene (5 bases). This CDR3 is built from 12 residues. The ends were cut back, 7 bases at V and 6 bases at J, with 12 bases in the middle. Germline V lookup: CDR1 MDHEN, CDR2 SYDVKM. The CDR3 nucleotides read TGTGCCAGCACTGCAGGGTTGGCTGAAGCTTTCTTT. It codes for CASTAGLAEAFF.

This clonotype has ten or more counts. The chain employs TRBV28 and TRBJ2-7, with 7 positions matching TRBD1. The length of the CDR3 is 18 residues. CDR1 MDHEN and CDR2 SYDVKM come from the germline V gene. V gave up 5 bases and J gave up 3 bases; unmatched junction bases: 19. CDR3 in amino acids: CASSMDRNRGEKLYEQYF. CDR3 DNA sequence: TGTGCCAGCAGTATGGATCGAAACAGGGGCGAGAAACTCTACGAGCAGTACTTC.

This clonotype occurred a few times. The chain combines TRBV6-2 or TRBV6-3 with TRBJ2-7; 10 nucleotides match TRBD2. The junction had 8 bases not matched to a gene; V was cut back by 2 bases and J by 4 bases. The germline CDR1 and CDR2 sequences are MNHEY and SVGEGT. The CDR3 covers 16 residues. The CDR3 coding sequence is TGTGCCAGCAGTTACCCCTCGCTAGCGGGAGAATACGAGCAGTACTTC. This translates into CASSYPSLAGEYEQYF.

This clonotype has at least ten counts. The J gene is TRBJ2-5, the V gene TRBV28, with a tentative D call TRBD1 (6 bases). V was cut by 5 bases and J by 9 bases, with 19 bases left in between. The CDR3 length is 14 residues. Germline V gene sequence: CDR1 MDHEN, CDR2 SYDVKM. This chain's CDR3 is CASSTGHLVGAQYF. Here the CDR3 DNA reads TGTGCCAGCAGTACGGGACACCTCGTCGGGGCCCAGTACTTC.

Ten or more counts support this clonotype. The chain recombines TRBV20-1 with TRBJ1-1; D gene unclear. Germline assignment: CDR1 DFQATT and CDR2 SNEGSKA (reference sequence). This CDR3 comprises 11 residues. CDR3 nucleotides: TGCAGCGCGATCATTGACACTGAAGCTTTCTTT. It is translated as CSAIIDTEAFF.

This clonotype has only a few counts. The CDR3 DNA is TGTGCCAGCAGCCAAGTTCAGTCCCTTTCCCCCAACACTGAAGCTTTCTTT. This gives the protein CASSQVQSLSPNTEAFF. The genes are TRBV3-1 and TRBJ1-1; D unclear. The CDR3 contains 17 residues. V was shortened by 1 base and J by 2 bases, with 17 bases between the two germline ends. The germline CDR1 and CDR2 sequences are LGHDT and YNNKEL (reference sequence).